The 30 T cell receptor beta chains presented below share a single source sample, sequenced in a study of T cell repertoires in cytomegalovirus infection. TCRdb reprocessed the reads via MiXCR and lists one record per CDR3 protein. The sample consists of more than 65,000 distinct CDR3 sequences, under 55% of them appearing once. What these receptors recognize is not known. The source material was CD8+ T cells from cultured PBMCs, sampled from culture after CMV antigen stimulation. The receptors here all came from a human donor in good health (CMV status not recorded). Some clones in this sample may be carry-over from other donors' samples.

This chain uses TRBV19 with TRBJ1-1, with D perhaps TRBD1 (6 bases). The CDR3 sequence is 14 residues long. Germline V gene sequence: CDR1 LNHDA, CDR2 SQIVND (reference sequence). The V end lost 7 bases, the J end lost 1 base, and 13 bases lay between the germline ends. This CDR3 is CASIEGGGNTEAFF. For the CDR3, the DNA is TGTGCCAGTATCGAGGGAGGGGGGAACACTGAAGCTTTCTTT.

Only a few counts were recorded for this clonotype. CDR3 coding DNA: TGTGCCAGCAGACGACGGCCGGGACAGGGCGGCTGGGGGACTGAAGCTTTCTTT. Translation gives CASRRRPGQGGWGTEAFF. The chain joins TRBV12-3 or TRBV12-4 to TRBJ1-1; 9 nucleotides match TRBD1. The V segment lost 6 bases and the J segment 5 bases; nucleotides outside the gene matches: 19. The CDR3 covers 18 residues.

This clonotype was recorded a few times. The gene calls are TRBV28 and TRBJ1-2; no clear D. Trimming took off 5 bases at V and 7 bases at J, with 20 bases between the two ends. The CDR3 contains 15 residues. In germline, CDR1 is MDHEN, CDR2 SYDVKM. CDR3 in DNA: TGTGCCAGCAGTCCTGACCCAGTACGTCTCCCTGGCTACACCTTC. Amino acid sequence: CASSPDPVRLPGYTF.

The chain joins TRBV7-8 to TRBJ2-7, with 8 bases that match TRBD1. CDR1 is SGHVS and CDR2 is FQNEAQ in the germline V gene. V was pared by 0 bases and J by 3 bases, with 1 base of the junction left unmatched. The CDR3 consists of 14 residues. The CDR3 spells CASSLAGQGYEQYF. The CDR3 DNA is TGTGCCAGCAGCTTAGCAGGACAGGGCTACGAGCAGTACTTC.

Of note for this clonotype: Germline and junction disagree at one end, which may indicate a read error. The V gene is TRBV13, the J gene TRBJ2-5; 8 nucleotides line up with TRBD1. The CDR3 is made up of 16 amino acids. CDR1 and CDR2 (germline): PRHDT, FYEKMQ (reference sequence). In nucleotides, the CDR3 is TGCGCCAGCAGCCTGAGATCGGACAGGGCCCAAGAGACCCAGTACTTC. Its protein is CASSLRSDRAQETQYF.

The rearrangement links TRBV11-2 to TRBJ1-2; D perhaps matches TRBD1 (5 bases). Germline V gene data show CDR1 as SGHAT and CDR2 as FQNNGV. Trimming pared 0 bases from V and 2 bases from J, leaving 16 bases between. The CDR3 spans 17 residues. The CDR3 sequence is CASSLDQGRPVNYGYTF. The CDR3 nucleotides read TGTGCCAGCAGCTTAGATCAGGGTCGCCCCGTAAACTATGGCTACACCTTC.

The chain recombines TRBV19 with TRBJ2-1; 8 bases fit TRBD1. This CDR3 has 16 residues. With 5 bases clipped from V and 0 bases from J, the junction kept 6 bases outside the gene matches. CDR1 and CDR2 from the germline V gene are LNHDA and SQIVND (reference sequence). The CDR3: CASSPDRGSSYNEQFF. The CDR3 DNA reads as TGTGCCAGTAGTCCAGACAGGGGAAGCTCCTACAATGAGCAGTTCTTC.

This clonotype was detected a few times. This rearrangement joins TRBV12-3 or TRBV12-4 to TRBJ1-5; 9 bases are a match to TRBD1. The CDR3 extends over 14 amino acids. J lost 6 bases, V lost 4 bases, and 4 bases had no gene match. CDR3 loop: CASSSGQGFQPQHF. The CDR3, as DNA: TGTGCCAGCAGTTCGGGACAGGGTTTTCAGCCCCAGCATTTT.

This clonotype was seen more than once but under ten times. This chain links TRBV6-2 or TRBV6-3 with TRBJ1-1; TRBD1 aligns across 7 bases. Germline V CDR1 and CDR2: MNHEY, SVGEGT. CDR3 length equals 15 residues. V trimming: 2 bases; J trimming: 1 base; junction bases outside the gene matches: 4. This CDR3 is CASSYPGQSNTEAFF. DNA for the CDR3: TGTGCCAGCAGTTACCCGGGACAGTCGAACACTGAAGCTTTCTTT.

The CDR3 nucleotides are TGTGCCAGCAGCTTAACGAGACAGGGCCCAAAACGGGTCAATGAGCAGTTCTTC. It encodes CASSLTRQGPKRVNEQFF. The J gene is TRBJ2-1, the V gene TRBV7-3; 7 nucleotides align to TRBD1. The V segment lost 0 bases and the J segment 6 bases; nucleotides outside the gene matches: 14. The CDR3 has 18 residues. Germline CDR1 and CDR2: SGHTA and FQGTGA. Looking up the rest from reference TRBV7-3 and TRBJ2-1 gives the full variable domain: GAGVSQTPSNKVTEKGKYVELRCDPISGHTALYWYRQSLGQGPEFLIYFQGTGAADDSGLPNDRFFAVRPEGSVSTLKIQRTERGDSAVYLCASSLTRQGPKRVNEQFFGPGTRLTVL.

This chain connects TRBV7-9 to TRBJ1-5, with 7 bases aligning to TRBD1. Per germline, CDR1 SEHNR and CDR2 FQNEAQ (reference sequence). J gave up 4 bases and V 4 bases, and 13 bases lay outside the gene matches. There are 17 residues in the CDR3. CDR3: CASSSRPDRAGNQPQHF. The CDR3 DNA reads TGTGCCAGCAGCTCCCGACCTGACAGGGCGGGAAATCAGCCCCAGCATTTT.

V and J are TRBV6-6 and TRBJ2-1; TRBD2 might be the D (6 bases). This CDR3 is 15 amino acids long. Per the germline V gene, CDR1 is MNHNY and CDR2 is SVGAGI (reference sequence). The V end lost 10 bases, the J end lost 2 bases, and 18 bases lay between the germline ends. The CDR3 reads CATGRGPNTYNEQFF. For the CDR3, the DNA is TGTGCCACCGGGCGGGGCCCGAATACCTACAATGAGCAGTTCTTC.

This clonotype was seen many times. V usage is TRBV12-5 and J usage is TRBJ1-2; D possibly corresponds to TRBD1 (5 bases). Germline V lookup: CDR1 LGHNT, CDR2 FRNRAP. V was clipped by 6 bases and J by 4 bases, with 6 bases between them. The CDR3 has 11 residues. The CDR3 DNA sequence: TGTGCTAGTGGCCAGGGCTATGGCTACACCTTC. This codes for CASGQGYGYTF. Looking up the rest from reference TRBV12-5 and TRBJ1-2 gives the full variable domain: DARVTQTPRHKVTEMGQEVTMRCQPILGHNTVFWYRQTMMQGLELLAYFRNRAPLDDSGMPKDRFSAEMPDATLATLKIQPSEPRDSAVYFCASGQGYGYTFGSGTRLTVV.

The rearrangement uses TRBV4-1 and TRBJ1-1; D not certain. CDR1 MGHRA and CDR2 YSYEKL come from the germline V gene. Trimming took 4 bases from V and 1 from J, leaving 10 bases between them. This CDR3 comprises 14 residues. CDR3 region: CASSLRRENTEAFF. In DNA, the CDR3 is TGCGCCAGCAGCCTGAGGAGGGAGAACACTGAAGCTTTCTTT.

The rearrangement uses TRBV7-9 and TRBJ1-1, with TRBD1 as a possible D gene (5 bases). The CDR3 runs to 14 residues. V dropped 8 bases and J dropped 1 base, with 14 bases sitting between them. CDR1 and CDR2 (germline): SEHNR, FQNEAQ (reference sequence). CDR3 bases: TGTGCCAGCCTCCCCCCGCAGGGGAACACTGAAGCTTTCTTT. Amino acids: CASLPPQGNTEAFF.

CDR3 region: CASSTVLAGLHNEQFF. The CDR3 DNA reads TGTGCCAGTAGTACTGTACTAGCGGGTCTTCACAATGAGCAGTTCTTC. The chain joins TRBV19 to TRBJ2-1; 9 nucleotides line up with TRBD2. Trimming cost V 4 bases and J 5 bases; bases outside gene matches: 9. The CDR3 length is 16 residues. CDR1 and CDR2 (germline): LNHDA, SQIVND (reference sequence).

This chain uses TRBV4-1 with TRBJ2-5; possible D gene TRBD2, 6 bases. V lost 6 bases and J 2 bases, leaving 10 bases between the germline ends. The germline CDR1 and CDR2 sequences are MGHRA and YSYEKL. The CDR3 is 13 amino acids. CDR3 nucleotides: TGCGCCAGCAGTTTAGCGGAGCAAGAGACCCAGTACTTC. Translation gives CASSLAEQETQYF.

The chain's CDR3 is CASRDRGDTEAFF. CDR3 in DNA: TGTGCCAGCAGGGACAGGGGAGACACTGAAGCTTTCTTT. The chain joins TRBV6-6 to TRBJ1-1, with 9 bases lining up with TRBD1. The trim removed 6 bases at V and 3 bases at J, leaving 2 bases unmatched. The CDR3 totals 13 residues. CDR1 is MNHNY and CDR2 is SVGAGI in the germline V gene (reference sequence).

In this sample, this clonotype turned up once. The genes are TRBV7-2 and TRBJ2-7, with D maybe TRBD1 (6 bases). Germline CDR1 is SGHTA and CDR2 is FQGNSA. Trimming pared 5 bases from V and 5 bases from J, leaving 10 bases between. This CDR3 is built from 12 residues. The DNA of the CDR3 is TGTGCCAGCAGCCTGGACAGCGACGAGCAGTACTTC. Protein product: CASSLDSDEQYF.

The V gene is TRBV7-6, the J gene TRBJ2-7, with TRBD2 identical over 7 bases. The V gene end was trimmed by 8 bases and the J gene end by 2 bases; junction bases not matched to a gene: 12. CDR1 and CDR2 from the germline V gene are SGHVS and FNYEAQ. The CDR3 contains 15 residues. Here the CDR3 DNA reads TGTGCCAGCGGCCCTGAGGCGGGGGTGGCCTACGAGCAGTACTTC. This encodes CASGPEAGVAYEQYF.

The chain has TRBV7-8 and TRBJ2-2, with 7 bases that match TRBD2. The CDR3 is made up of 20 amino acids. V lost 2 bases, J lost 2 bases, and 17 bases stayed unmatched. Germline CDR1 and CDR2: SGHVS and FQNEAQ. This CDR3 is CASSLKNPPVGLGNTGELFF. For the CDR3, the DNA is TGTGCCAGCAGCTTAAAGAATCCACCGGTTGGACTAGGTAACACCGGGGAGCTGTTTTTT.

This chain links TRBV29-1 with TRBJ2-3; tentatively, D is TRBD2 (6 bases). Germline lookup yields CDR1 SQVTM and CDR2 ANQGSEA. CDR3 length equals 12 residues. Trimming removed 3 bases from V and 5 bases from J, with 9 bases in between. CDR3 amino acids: CSVDRAGDTQYF. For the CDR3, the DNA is TGCAGCGTTGATCGAGCGGGAGATACGCAGTATTTT.

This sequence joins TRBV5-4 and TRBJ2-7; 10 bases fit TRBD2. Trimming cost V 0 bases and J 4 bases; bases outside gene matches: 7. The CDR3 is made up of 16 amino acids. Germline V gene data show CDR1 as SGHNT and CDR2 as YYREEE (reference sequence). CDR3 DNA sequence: TGTGCCAGCAGCTTGGAGGGTAGCGGGAGGAGGTACGAGCAGTACTTC. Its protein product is CASSLEGSGRRYEQYF.

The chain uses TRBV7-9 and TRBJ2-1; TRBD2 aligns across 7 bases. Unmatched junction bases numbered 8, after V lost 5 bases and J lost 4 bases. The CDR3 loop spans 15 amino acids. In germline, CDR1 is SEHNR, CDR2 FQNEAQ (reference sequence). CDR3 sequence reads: CASSPLERGYNEQFF. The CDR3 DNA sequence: TGTGCCAGCAGCCCCCTCGAGCGGGGTTACAATGAGCAGTTCTTC.

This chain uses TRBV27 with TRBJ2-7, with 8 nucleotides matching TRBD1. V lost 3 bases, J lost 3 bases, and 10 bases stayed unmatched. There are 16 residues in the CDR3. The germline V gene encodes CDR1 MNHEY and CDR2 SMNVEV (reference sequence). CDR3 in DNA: TGTGCCAGCAGTTTGTCGACAGGGGAGAGACTCTACGAGCAGTACTTC. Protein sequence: CASSLSTGERLYEQYF.

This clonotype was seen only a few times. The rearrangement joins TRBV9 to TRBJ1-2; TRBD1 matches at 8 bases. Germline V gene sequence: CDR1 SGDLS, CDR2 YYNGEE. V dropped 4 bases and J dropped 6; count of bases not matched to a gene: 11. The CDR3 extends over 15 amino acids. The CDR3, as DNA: TGTGCCAGCAGCTTATCTCCCGGACAGGGCCATGGCTACACCTTC. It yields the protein CASSLSPGQGHGYTF.

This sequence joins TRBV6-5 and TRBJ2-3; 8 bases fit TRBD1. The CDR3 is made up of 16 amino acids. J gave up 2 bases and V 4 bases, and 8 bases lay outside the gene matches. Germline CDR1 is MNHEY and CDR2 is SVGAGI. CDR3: CASSSLAGGITDTQYF. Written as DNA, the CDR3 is TGTGCCAGCAGTTCCCTGGCAGGGGGCATCACAGATACGCAGTATTTT.

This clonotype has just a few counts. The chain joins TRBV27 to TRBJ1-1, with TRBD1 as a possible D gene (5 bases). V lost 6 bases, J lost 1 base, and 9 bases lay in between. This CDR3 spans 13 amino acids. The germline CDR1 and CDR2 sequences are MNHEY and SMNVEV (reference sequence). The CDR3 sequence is CASRPTENTEAFF. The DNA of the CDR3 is TGTGCCAGCAGACCGACAGAGAACACTGAAGCTTTCTTT.

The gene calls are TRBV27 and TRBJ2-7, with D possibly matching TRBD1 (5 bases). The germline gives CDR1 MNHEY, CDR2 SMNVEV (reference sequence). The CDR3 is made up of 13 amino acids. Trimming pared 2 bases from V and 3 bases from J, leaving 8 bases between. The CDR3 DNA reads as TGTGCCAGCAGTTTAGGAAGGGGCTACGAGCAGTACTTC. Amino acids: CASSLGRGYEQYF.

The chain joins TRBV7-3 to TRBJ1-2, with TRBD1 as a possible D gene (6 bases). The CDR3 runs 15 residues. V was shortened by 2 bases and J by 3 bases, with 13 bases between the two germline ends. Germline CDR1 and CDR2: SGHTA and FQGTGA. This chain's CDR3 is CASSLGDRFHYGYTF. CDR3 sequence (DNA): TGTGCCAGCAGCTTAGGTGACAGGTTCCACTATGGCTACACCTTC.